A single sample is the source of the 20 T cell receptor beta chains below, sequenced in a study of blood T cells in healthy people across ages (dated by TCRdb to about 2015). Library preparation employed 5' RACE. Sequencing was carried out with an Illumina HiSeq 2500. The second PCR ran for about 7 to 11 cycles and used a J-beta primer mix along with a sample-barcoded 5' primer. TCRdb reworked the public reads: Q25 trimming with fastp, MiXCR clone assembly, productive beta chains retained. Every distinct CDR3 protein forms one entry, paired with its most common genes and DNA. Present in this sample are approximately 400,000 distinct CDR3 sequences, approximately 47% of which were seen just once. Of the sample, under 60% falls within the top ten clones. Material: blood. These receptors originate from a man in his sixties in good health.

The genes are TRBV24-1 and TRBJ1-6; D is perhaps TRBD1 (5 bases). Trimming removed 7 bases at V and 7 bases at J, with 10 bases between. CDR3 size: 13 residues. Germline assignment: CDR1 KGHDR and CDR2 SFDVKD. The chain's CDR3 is CATRRGFNSPLHF. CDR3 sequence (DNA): TGTGCCACCAGACGGGGCTTCAATTCACCCCTCCACTTT.

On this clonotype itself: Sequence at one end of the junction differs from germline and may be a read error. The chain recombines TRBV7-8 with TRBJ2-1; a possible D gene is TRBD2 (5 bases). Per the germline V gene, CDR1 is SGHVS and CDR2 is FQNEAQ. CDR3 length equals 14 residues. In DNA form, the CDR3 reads TGTGCCAGCAGCTCTAGCAGAACCTACAATGAACAGTTCTTC. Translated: CASSSSRTYNEQFF.

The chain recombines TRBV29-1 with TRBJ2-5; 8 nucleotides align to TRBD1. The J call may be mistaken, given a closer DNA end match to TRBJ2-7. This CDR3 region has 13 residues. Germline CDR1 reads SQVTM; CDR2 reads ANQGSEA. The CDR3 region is CSVVGDRPYEQYF. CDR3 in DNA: TGCAGCGTTGTGGGGGACAGGCCATACGAGCAGTACTTC.

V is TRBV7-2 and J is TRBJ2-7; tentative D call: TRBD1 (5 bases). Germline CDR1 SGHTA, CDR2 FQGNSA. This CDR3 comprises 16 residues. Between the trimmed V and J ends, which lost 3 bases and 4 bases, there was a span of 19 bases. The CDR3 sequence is CASSLDIGQRFYEQYF. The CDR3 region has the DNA TGTGCCAGCAGCTTGGACATAGGTCAAAGATTTTACGAGCAGTACTTC. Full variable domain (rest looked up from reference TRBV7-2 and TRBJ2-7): GAGVSQSPSNKVTEKGKDVELRCDPISGHTALYWYRQSLGQGLEFLIYFQGNSAPDKSGLPSDRFSAERTGGSVSTLTIQRTQQEDSAVYLCASSLDIGQRFYEQYFGPGTRLTVT.

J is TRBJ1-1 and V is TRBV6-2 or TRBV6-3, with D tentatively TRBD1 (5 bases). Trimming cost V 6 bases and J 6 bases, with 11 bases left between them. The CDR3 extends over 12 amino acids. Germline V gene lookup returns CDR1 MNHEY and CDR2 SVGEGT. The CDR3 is CASSLIQAEAFF. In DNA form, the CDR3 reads TGTGCCAGCAGCCTAATACAGGCTGAAGCTTTCTTT.

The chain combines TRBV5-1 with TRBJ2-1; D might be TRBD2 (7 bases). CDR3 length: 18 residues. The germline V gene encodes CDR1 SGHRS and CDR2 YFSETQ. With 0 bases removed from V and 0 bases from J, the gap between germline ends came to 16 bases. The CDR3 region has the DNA TGCGCCAGCAGCTTGGTGGGGGGGCCCGCATACTCCTACAATGAGCAGTTCTTC. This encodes CASSLVGGPAYSYNEQFF.

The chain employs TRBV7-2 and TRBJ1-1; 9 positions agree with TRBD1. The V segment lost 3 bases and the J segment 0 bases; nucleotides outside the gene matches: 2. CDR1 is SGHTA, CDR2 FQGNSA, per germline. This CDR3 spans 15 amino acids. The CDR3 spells CASSLGQGMNTEAFF. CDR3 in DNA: TGTGCCAGCAGCTTGGGACAGGGTATGAACACTGAAGCTTTCTTT.

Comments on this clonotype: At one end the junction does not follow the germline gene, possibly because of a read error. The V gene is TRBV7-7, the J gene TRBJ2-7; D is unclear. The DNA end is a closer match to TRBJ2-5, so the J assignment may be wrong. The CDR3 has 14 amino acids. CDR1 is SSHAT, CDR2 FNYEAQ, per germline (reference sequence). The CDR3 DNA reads TGTGCTAGCAGCTTAGGTGGCTTGAAAGAGACCCAGTACTTC. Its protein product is CASSLGGLKETQYF.

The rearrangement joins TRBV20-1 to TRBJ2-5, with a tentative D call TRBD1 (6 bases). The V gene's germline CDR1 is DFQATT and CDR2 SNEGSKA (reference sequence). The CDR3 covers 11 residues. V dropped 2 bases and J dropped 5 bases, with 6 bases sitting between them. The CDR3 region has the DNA TGCAGTGCTAGACAGGGGGAGACCCAGTACTTC. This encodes CSARQGETQYF.

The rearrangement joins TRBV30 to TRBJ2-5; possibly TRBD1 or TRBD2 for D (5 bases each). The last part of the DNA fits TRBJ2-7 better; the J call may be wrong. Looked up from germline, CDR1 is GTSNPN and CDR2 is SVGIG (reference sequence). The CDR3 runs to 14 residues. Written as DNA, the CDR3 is TGTGCCTGGAGGAGGGACGGACGAACCTACGAGCAGTACTTC. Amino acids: CAWRRDGRTYEQYF.

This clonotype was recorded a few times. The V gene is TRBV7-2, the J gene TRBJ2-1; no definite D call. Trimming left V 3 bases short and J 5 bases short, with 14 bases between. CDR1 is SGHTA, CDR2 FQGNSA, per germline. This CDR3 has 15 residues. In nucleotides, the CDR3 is TGTGCCAGCAGCTTGGTCGGTTTCGCCGACAATGAGCAGTTCTTC. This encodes CASSLVGFADNEQFF.

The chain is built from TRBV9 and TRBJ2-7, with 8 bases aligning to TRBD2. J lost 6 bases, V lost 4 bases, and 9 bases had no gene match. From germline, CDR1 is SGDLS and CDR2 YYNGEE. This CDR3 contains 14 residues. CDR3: CASSYSGRGGEQYF. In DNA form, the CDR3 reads TGTGCCAGCAGCTACAGCGGGAGAGGGGGCGAGCAGTACTTC. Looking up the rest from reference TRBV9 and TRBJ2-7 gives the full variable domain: DSGVTQTPKHLITATGQRVTLRCSPRSGDLSVYWYQQSLDQGLQFLIQYYNGEERAKGNILERFSAQQFPDLHSELNLSSLELGDSALYFCASSYSGRGGEQYFGPGTRLTVT.

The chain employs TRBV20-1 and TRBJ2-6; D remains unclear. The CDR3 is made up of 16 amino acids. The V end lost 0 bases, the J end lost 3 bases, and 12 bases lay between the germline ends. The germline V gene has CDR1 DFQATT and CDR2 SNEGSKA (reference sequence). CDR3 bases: TGCAGTGCTAGAGACCCCAATTTAGGTGGGGCCAACGTCCTGACTTTC. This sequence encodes CSARDPNLGGANVLTF.

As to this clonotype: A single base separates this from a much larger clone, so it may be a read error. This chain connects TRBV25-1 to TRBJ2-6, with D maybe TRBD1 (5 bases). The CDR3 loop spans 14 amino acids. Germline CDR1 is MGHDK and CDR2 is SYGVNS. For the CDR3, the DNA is TGTGCCAGCAGAGGTAACTCTGGGGCCAGCGTCCTGACTTTC. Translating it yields CASRGNSGASVLTF.

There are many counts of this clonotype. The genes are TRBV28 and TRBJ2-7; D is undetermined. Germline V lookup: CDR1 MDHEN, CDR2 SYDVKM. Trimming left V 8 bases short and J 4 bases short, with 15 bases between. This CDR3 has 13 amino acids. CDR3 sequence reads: CASLHVDGYEQYF. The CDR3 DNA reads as TGTGCCAGCCTACACGTCGACGGTTACGAGCAGTACTTC.

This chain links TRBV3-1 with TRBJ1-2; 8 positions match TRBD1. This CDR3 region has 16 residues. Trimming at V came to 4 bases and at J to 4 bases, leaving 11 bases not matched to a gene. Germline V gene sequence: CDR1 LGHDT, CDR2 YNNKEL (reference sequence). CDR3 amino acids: CASSRFGQGTSYGYTF. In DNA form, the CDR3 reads TGTGCCAGCAGCCGCTTCGGACAGGGAACGTCCTATGGCTACACCTTC. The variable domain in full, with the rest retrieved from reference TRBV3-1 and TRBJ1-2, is DTAVSQTPKYLVTQMGNDKSIKCEQNLGHDTMYWYKQDSKKFLKIMFSYNNKELIINETVPNRFSPKSPDKAHLNLHINSLELGDSAVYFCASSRFGQGTSYGYTFGSGTRLTVV.

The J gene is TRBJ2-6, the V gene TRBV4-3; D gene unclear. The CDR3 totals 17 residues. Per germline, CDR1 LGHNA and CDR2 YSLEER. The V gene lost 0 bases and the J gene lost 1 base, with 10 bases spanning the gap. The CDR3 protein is CASSQDPKGSGANVLTF. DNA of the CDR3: TGCGCCAGCAGCCAAGACCCTAAAGGATCTGGGGCCAACGTCCTGACTTTC.

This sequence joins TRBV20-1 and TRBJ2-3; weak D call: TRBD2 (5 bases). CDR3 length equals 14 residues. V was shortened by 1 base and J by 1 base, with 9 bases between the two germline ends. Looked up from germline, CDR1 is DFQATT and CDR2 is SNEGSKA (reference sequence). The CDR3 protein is CSARVSAGTDTQYF. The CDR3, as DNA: TGCAGTGCTAGAGTATCAGCGGGCACAGATACGCAGTATTTT.

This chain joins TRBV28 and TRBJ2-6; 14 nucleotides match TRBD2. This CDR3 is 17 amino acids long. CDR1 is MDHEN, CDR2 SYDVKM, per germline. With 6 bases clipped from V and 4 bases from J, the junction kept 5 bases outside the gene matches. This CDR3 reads CASRRLAGGSGANVLTF. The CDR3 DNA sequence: TGTGCCAGCAGGAGACTAGCGGGAGGGTCCGGGGCCAACGTCCTGACTTTC. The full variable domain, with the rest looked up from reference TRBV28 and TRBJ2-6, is DVKVTQSSRYLVKRTGEKVFLECVQDMDHENMFWYRQDPGLGLRLIYFSYDVKMKEKGDIPEGYSVSREKKERFSLILESASTNQTSMYLCASRRLAGGSGANVLTFGAGSRLTVL.

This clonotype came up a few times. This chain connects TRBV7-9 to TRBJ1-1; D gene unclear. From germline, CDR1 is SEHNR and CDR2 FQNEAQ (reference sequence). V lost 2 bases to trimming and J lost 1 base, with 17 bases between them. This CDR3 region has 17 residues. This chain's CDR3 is CASSLMMDAPRNTEAFF. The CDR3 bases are TGTGCCAGCAGCTTAATGATGGACGCCCCGAGGAACACTGAAGCTTTCTTT.